A selection of T cell receptor beta chains follows, all from one sample in a study of cytomegalovirus exposure and HLA in healthy donors. Using immunoSEQ multiplex PCR, the repertoire was profiled, and TCRdb retains in-frame clones only, with some absent. The table lists about 130,000 clones, more than 65% of them singletons, with under 3% in the top ten. The sample was PBMCs. The receptor set was obtained from a woman in her late teens or twenties in good health and CMV-seropositive. The CDR3 runs from the conserved cysteine through the conserved F or W. A D gene is named only where the DNA matches it firmly. The size of a clone is reported for some rows only, either as once, few or many, or as a class for expanded clones.

d_call: TRBD2
v_call: TRBV6-6
j_call: TRBJ2-7
cdr3_length: 15
clone_size: .
cdr3_nt: TGTGCCAGCAACCGAAGGGACTACTCCCCCTACGAGCAGTACTTC
cdr3_aa: CASNRRDYSPYEQYF

d_call: TRBD2
v_call: TRBV11-2
j_call: TRBJ2-2
cdr3_length: 15
clone_size: .
cdr3_nt: TGTGCCAGCAGCTTACGCGGGGGGGGAACCGGGGAGCTGTTTTTT
cdr3_aa: CASSLRGGGTGELFF

d_call: .
v_call: TRBV7-9
j_call: TRBJ2-3
cdr3_length: 17
clone_size: once
cdr3_nt: TGTGCCAGCAGCTTGATTTTTATCAGCGGGAGCACAGATACGCAGTATTTT
cdr3_aa: CASSLIFISGSTDTQYF

d_call: .
v_call: TRBV29-1
j_call: TRBJ2-7
cdr3_length: 12
clone_size: .
cdr3_nt: TGCAGCGTTACCTCGGGGGCCTACGAGCAGTACTTC
cdr3_aa: CSVTSGAYEQYF

d_call: .
v_call: TRBV25-1
j_call: TRBJ2-3
cdr3_length: 16
clone_size: .
cdr3_nt: TGTGCCAGCACCACGGGTGGGGGGAAAGGCACAGATACGCAGTATTTT
cdr3_aa: CASTTGGGKGTDTQYF

d_call: .
v_call: TRBV30
j_call: TRBJ2-7
cdr3_length: 12
clone_size: .
cdr3_nt: TGTGCCTGGGGTCAGGATAATTACGAGCAGTACTTC
cdr3_aa: CAWGQDNYEQYF

d_call: TRBD1
v_call: TRBV2
j_call: TRBJ1-5
cdr3_length: 15
clone_size: .
cdr3_nt: TGTGCCAGCAGTGAAAGACAGGGGGAGGATCAGCCCCAGCATTTT
cdr3_aa: CASSERQGEDQPQHF

d_call: .
v_call: TRBV7-2
j_call: TRBJ1-2
cdr3_length: 15
clone_size: .
cdr3_nt: TGTGCCAGCAGCTTAAACCTTTTGGGAGGGAAGGGCTACACCTTC
cdr3_aa: CASSLNLLGGKGYTF

d_call: .
v_call: TRBV29-1
j_call: TRBJ1-1
cdr3_length: 12
clone_size: .
cdr3_nt: TGCAGCGTTGAGACAGATAACACTGAAGCTTTCTTT
cdr3_aa: CSVETDNTEAFF

d_call: .
v_call: TRBV6-1
j_call: TRBJ2-7
cdr3_length: 14
clone_size: once
cdr3_nt: TGTGCCAGCAGTGAAGTGGTAGGGGCCTACGAGCAGTACTTC
cdr3_aa: CASSEVVGAYEQYF